This TCR beta chain was identified during a study of regulatory T cells in long-lasting Graves disease. V shed 4 bases, J shed 9 bases, and the junction held 9 bases outside the gene matches. Germline assignment: CDR1 LGHDT and CDR2 YNNKEL (reference sequence). CDR3 length: 15 amino acids. Many counts were recorded for this clonotype. Time point indicated: newly diagnosed GD, antithyroid drugs for less than 3 months. Construction of the TCR library relied on RNA isolated from PBMCs. TCR beta libraries were built with iRepertoire HTBI primers and Arm-PCR of CDR3 regions. In the original workflow: Identification yielded approximately 67 TRBV and some 15 TRBJ segments across samples. TCRdb itself ran the multiplex PCR reads through MiXCR, one entry per CDR3 protein. The V and J calls and clone size come from TCRdb's table, not from the authors' own analysis. The sample holds about half a million distinct CDR3 sequences; about 12% are singletons and the top ten take approximately 9%.

These data were likewise used in another study, on T cells in Graves' hyperthyroidism and ophthalmopathy. From that second work: Blood also contained most expanded thyroid clonotypes above 0.001.

This rearrangement joins TRBV3-1 to TRBJ1-1; 12 nucleotides align to TRBD1. The sequenced sample was peripheral blood mononuclear cells (PBMCs), obtained at new diagnosis, from a patient treated with antithyroid drugs. The source of this sequence is a young woman with Graves disease. The CDR3 protein is CASSRGPGQGAQAFF. As DNA, the CDR3 is TGTGCCAGCAGCCGTGGTCCGGGACAGGGGGCTCAAGCTTTCTTT.